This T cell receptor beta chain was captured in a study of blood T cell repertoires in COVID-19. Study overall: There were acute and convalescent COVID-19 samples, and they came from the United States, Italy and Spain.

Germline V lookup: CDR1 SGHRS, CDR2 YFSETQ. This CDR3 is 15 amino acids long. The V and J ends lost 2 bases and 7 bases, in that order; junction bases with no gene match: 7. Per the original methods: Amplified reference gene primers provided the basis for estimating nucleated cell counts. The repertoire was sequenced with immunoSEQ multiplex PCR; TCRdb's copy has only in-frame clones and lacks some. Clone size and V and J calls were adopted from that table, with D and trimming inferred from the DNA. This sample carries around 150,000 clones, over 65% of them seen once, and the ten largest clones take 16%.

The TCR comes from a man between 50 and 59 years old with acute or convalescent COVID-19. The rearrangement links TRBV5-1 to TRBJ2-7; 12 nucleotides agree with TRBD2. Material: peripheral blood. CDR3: CASSFGLAGQSEQYF. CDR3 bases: TGCGCCAGCAGCTTCGGACTAGCGGGGCAATCAGAGCAGTACTTC.